Described below is a single T cell receptor beta chain sequence and its context. J gave up 6 bases and V 5 bases, and 11 bases lay outside the gene matches. CDR3 length: 16 amino acids. Germline CDR1 SNHLY, CDR2 FYNNEI. Methods used by the authors: Nucleated cell counts were estimated from reference gene primer amplification. Assay used: immunoSEQ multiplex PCR; TCRdb lists only in-frame clones, some missing. The D gene and trimming were derived from the DNA, and the V and J assignments and clone size from that table. The sample yields 65,000 to 95,000 clones, around four fifths seen once. These data originate in a study of blood T cell repertoires in COVID-19. Overall study context: Researchers got acute and convalescent COVID-19 samples from the United States, Italy and Spain. Sample material is recorded as cDNA or gDNA derived from T cells, B-cell-depleted T cells, or PBMCs.

The origin of this receptor is a man aged 80 or over with active or convalescent COVID-19. V and J are TRBV2 and TRBJ2-1, with TRBD1 matching 9 bases. Sequencing was carried out using peripheral blood. CDR3 coding DNA: TGTGCCAGCAGTTTACAGGGGGCGGGCGGGAGCAATGAGCAGTTCTTC. This sequence encodes CASSLQGAGGSNEQFF.